These 24 T cell receptor beta chains share one sample of origin, sequenced in a study of early T cells in non-severe SARS-CoV-2 infection. A single record per CDR3 protein comes from TCRdb applying MiXCR to the 5' RACE reads. Seen here are about 37,000 distinct CDR3 sequences, more than 4.5% observed once, and the top ten hold approximately 6%. Material: whole blood, obtained at baseline. The receptor source for this set is an adult who was a healthcare worker with PCR-confirmed SARS-CoV-2 infection or an uninfected control (not recorded which).

This clonotype was observed a few times. The gene calls are TRBV7-9 and TRBJ2-3; 8 bases match TRBD2. CDR1 is SEHNR, CDR2 FQNEAQ, per germline (reference sequence). This CDR3 region has 15 residues. Trimming took 5 bases from V and 4 from J; bases not matched to a gene: 8. In nucleotides, the CDR3 is TGTGCCAGCAGCAGCGGGAGTATAGGGGCAGATACGCAGTATTTT. This encodes CASSSGSIGADTQYF.

This clonotype was seen at least ten times. J is TRBJ1-1 and V is TRBV18; D is ambiguous. This CDR3 is 13 amino acids long. Germline-derived CDR1 and CDR2 are KGHSH and LQKENI. Trimming removed 6 bases at V and 3 bases at J, with 11 bases between. CDR3 residues: CASSGNKDTEAFF. In DNA, the CDR3 is TGTGCCAGCTCGGGGAATAAGGACACTGAAGCTTTCTTT.

This clonotype was picked up many times. V usage is TRBV15 and J usage is TRBJ1-2; D gene unclear. The germline gives CDR1 LNHNV, CDR2 YYDKDF (reference sequence). The CDR3 totals 15 residues. The ends were cut back, 0 bases at V and 4 bases at J, with 12 bases in the middle. DNA of the CDR3: TGTGCCACCAGCAGAGATCGACTCGCCCTCTATGGCTACACCTTC. It is translated as CATSRDRLALYGYTF.

In its sample, this clonotype was seen many times. The CDR3 sequence: CSARETSAYTGELFF. The CDR3 nucleotides read TGCAGTGCTAGAGAGACTAGCGCTTACACCGGGGAGCTGTTTTTT. The chain employs TRBV20-1 and TRBJ2-2, with 8 bases lining up with TRBD2. Losses at the gene ends were 0 bases for V and 3 bases for J; bases not matched to a gene: 3. CDR3 length: 15 amino acids. Germline V gives CDR1 DFQATT, CDR2 SNEGSKA (reference sequence).

On this clonotype itself: This clone may be a read error of a much larger clone one base away. The rearrangement links TRBV28 to TRBJ2-1; D is unresolved. CDR1 is MDHEN, CDR2 SYDVKM, per germline. The germline V and J ends were trimmed by 5 bases and 4 bases, with 12 bases remaining between them. The CDR3 is 14 residues long. The CDR3 DNA sequence: TGTGCCAGCAGTCAGCTATCGGGTTACAATGAGCAGTTCTTC. This translates into CASSQLSGYNEQFF.

In this sample, this clonotype turned up many times. The rearrangement uses TRBV4-1 and TRBJ2-1, with 7 bases identical to TRBD2. Losses at the gene ends were 4 bases for V and 5 bases for J; bases not matched to a gene: 8. The CDR3 extends over 15 amino acids. In germline, CDR1 is MGHRA, CDR2 YSYEKL. The DNA for the CDR3 is TGCGCCAGCAGCCGCCTAGGACTAGGCAACAATGAGCAGTTCTTC. Translation gives CASSRLGLGNNEQFF.

The CDR3 DNA reads TGTGCCAGCAGTTTAACAGGGGGTTCGCGATTGAACACTGAAGCTTTCTTT. Its protein is CASSLTGGSRLNTEAFF. V usage is TRBV28 and J usage is TRBJ1-1, with 8 nucleotides matching TRBD1. CDR3 length: 17 amino acids. Trimming removed 2 bases from V and 0 bases from J; junction bases left unmatched: 8. CDR1 and CDR2 (germline): MDHEN, SYDVKM.

This clonotype was observed a handful of times. The chain has TRBV9 and TRBJ2-1, with a tentative D call TRBD2 (5 bases). There are 13 residues in the CDR3. Trimming shortened V by 5 bases and J by 7 bases, and 13 bases separated the two germline ends. The germline V gene encodes CDR1 SGDLS and CDR2 YYNGEE. The CDR3 loop is CASSERTGNEQFF. The CDR3, as DNA: TGTGCCAGCAGTGAGAGGACTGGAAATGAGCAGTTCTTC.

This clonotype was seen at least ten times. The chain combines TRBV12-3 or TRBV12-4 with TRBJ2-7, with 7 bases identical to TRBD2. Trimming cost V 0 bases and J 3 bases; bases outside gene matches: 5. This CDR3 has 15 residues. The DNA of the CDR3 is TGTGCCAGCAGTTTAGCGGGAGGGCCCATCTACGAGCAGTACTTC. This gives the protein CASSLAGGPIYEQYF.

In this sample, this clonotype turned up many times. The rearrangement uses TRBV7-9 and TRBJ1-6, with a weak D call TRBD1 (5 bases). CDR1 SEHNR and CDR2 FQNEAQ come from the germline V gene (reference sequence). The CDR3 has 14 residues. V lost 5 bases and J 5 bases, leaving 10 bases between the germline ends. DNA for the CDR3: TGTGCCAGCAGCCTGGGGCGGGATAATTCACCCCTCCACTTT. Protein product: CASSLGRDNSPLHF.

This clonotype has ten or more counts. This rearrangement joins TRBV7-7 to TRBJ1-1, with unresolved D. Trimming took 2 bases from V and 5 from J, leaving 9 bases between them. Germline CDR1 SSHAT, CDR2 FNYEAQ (reference sequence). The CDR3 runs to 13 residues. The CDR3, as DNA: TGTGCCAGCAGCTTAACAGACCAAACTGAAGCTTTCTTT. It encodes CASSLTDQTEAFF. The whole variable domain, remainder taken from reference TRBV7-7 and TRBJ1-1, is GAGVSQSPRYKVTKRGQDVTLRCDPISSHATLYWYQQALGQGPEFLTYFNYEAQPDKSGLPSDRFSAERPEGSISTLTIQRTEQRDSAMYRCASSLTDQTEAFFGQGTRLTVV.

Relative to its sample, this clonotype is medium-sized. CDR3 residues: CASRGGTSNTGELFF. CDR3 in DNA: TGTGCCTCCCGGGGGGGGACTTCGAACACCGGGGAGCTGTTTTTT. The rearrangement links TRBV30 to TRBJ2-2; 8 bases line up with TRBD2. The CDR3 covers 15 residues. Trimming removed 7 bases from V and 0 bases from J; junction bases left unmatched: 7. Germline values: CDR1 GTSNPN, CDR2 SVGIG (reference sequence).

This clonotype was picked up many times. The chain couples TRBV12-3 or TRBV12-4 to TRBJ2-3; 8 bases agree with TRBD2. V gave up 6 bases and J gave up 5 bases; unmatched junction bases: 7. The CDR3 loop spans 14 amino acids. The CDR3, as DNA: TGTGCCAGCAGCCCTCTCGCGGGAGGAGATACGCAGTATTTT. This gives the protein CASSPLAGGDTQYF.

The table lists this clonotype with many counts. This rearrangement joins TRBV24-1 to TRBJ1-5; a possible D gene is TRBD1 (6 bases). V lost 3 bases and J 3 bases, leaving 11 bases between the germline ends. Germline values: CDR1 KGHDR, CDR2 SFDVKD. The CDR3 runs to 15 residues. The CDR3, as DNA: TGTGCCACCAGTGATAGTACAGGGAACAATCAGCCCCAGCATTTT. This encodes CATSDSTGNNQPQHF.

This clonotype was picked up many times. The chain links TRBV19 to TRBJ1-2; D remains ambiguous. The CDR3 totals 10 residues. V lost 7 bases and J 8 bases, leaving 8 bases between the germline ends. CDR1 and CDR2 (germline): LNHDA, SQIVND (reference sequence). CDR3 protein: CASTLGGYTF. The CDR3 DNA follows: TGTGCCAGTACCCTCGGGGGCTACACCTTC.

This clonotype was detected ten times or more. This rearrangement joins TRBV11-3 to TRBJ2-1; 10 positions match TRBD2. The germline V gene encodes CDR1 SGHNT and CDR2 YENEEA. The CDR3 loop spans 14 amino acids. Losses at the gene ends were 5 bases for V and 10 bases for J; bases not matched to a gene: 8. This CDR3 reads CASSTSGTLGEQFF. The CDR3 DNA reads as TGTGCCAGCAGCACTAGCGGGACCCTCGGGGAGCAGTTCTTC.

This clonotype occurred many times. V usage is TRBV27 and J usage is TRBJ2-7; D uncertain. The CDR3 length is 13 residues. Germline V gene sequence: CDR1 MNHEY, CDR2 SMNVEV (reference sequence). With 0 bases removed from V and 4 bases from J, the gap between germline ends came to 7 bases. The CDR3 bases are TGTGCCAGCAGTTTATCTCCCTCTTACGAGCAGTACTTC. Its translation is CASSLSPSYEQYF.

This clonotype appeared many times. The chain has TRBV5-1 and TRBJ2-1; perhaps TRBD1 as D (6 bases). The CDR3 is 12 amino acids. Germline loops: CDR1 SGHRS, CDR2 YFSETQ. Trimming stripped 4 bases from V and 11 bases from J, with 13 bases between. The chain's CDR3 is CASSVDRQKQFF. CDR3 sequence (DNA): TGCGCCAGCAGCGTTGACAGGCAGAAGCAGTTCTTC. Full variable domain (missing parts from reference TRBV5-1 and TRBJ2-1): KAGVTQTPRYLIKTRGQQVTLSCSPISGHRSVSWYQQTPGQGLQFLFEYFSETQRNKGNFPGRFSGRQFSNSRSEMNVSTLELGDSALYLCASSVDRQKQFFGPGTRLTVL.

This clonotype was observed many times. This sequence joins TRBV3-1 and TRBJ1-1; D is unclear. V lost 1 base and J 10 bases, leaving 7 bases between the germline ends. In germline, CDR1 is LGHDT, CDR2 YNNKEL (reference sequence). The CDR3 extends over 11 amino acids. CDR3 sequence: CASSQGRGAFF. The CDR3 coding sequence is TGTGCCAGCAGCCAAGGCCGGGGAGCTTTCTTT.

J is TRBJ2-3 and V is TRBV27; 9 nucleotides line up with TRBD2. Germline V CDR1 and CDR2: MNHEY, SMNVEV (reference sequence). V was clipped by 5 bases and J by 6 bases; unmatched bases: 9. The CDR3 spans 15 residues. The CDR3 protein is CASSPPGLAYDTQYF. The CDR3 nucleotides read TGTGCCAGCAGTCCCCCGGGACTAGCATACGATACGCAGTATTTT.

The chain is built from TRBV12-3 or TRBV12-4 and TRBJ1-1; D unresolved. This CDR3 contains 13 residues. With 3 bases removed from V and 5 bases from J, the gap between germline ends came to 10 bases. CDR3 loop: CASSFRAGTEAFF. The CDR3, as DNA: TGTGCCAGCAGTTTCCGAGCGGGGACTGAAGCTTTCTTT.

V usage is TRBV7-6 and J usage is TRBJ1-2; the D gene is possibly TRBD1 (6 bases). The CDR3 consists of 13 residues. Germline-derived CDR1 and CDR2 are SGHVS and FNYEAQ. The germline V and J ends were trimmed by 1 base and 8 bases, with 11 bases remaining between them. CDR3 in amino acids: CASSLGQGSGYTF. The CDR3 DNA follows: TGTGCCAGCAGCTTAGGGCAGGGGAGCGGCTACACCTTC.

The table lists this clonotype with many counts. The chain links TRBV15 to TRBJ2-1; TRBD2 is a possible D gene (6 bases). Germline V gene lookup returns CDR1 LNHNV and CDR2 YYDKDF (reference sequence). The CDR3 is 16 amino acids. The V gene lost 0 bases and the J gene lost 4 bases, with 13 bases spanning the gap. The CDR3 nucleotides read TGTGCCACCAGCAGAGATCCCGGGAGAGGGTACAATGAGCAGTTCTTC. Its translation: CATSRDPGRGYNEQFF.

This clonotype was recorded a few times. V usage is TRBV6-4 and J usage is TRBJ1-1; 7 nucleotides line up with TRBD1. Germline V CDR1 and CDR2: MRHNA, SNTAGT. The CDR3 loop spans 14 amino acids. V gave up 5 bases and J gave up 4 bases; unmatched junction bases: 7. The CDR3 reads CASSTPRTGTEAFF. The CDR3, as DNA: TGTGCCAGCAGTACTCCCCGGACAGGCACTGAAGCTTTCTTT.